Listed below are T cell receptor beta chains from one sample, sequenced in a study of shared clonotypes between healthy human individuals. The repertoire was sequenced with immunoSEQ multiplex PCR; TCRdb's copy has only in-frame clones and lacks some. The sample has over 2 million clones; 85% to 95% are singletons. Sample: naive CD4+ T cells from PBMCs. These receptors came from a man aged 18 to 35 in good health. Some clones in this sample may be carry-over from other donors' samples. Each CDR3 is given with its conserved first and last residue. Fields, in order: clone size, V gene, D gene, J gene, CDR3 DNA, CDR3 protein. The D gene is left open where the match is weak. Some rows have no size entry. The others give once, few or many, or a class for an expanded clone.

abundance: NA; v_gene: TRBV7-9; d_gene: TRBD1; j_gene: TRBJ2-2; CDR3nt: TGTGCCAGCAGTTCTCCGGGACAGGGGAGGACCGGGGAGCTGTTTTTT; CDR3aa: CASSSPGQGRTGELFF
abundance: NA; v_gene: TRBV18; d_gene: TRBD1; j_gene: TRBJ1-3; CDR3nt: TGTGCCAGCTCACCGGGACAGGAGAGCTCTGGAAACACCATATATTTT; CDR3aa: CASSPGQESSGNTIYF
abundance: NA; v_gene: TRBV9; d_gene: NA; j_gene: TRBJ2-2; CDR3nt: TGTGCCAGCAGCGGTAGCGGGAACACCGGGGAGCTGTTTTTT; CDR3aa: CASSGSGNTGELFF
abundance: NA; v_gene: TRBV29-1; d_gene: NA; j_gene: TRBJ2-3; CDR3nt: TGCAGCGTCACACATCCGACTAGCACAGATACGCAGTATTTT; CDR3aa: CSVTHPTSTDTQYF
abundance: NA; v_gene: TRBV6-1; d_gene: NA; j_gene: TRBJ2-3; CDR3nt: TGTGCCAGCAGTGAAGGGCAGCTTAGCACAGATACGCAGTATTTT; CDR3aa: CASSEGQLSTDTQYF
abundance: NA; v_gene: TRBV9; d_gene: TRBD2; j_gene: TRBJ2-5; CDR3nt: TGTGCCAGCAGCGTAGGGATAGCGGGAATACAAGAGACCCAGTACTTC; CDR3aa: CASSVGIAGIQETQYF
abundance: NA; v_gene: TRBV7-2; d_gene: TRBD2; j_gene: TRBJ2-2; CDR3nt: TGTGCCAGCAGCTTATCGGGGGGGCAGAACACCGGGGAGCTGTTTTTT; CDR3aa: CASSLSGGQNTGELFF
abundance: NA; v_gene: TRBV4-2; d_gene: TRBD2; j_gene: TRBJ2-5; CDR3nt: TGTGCCAGCAGCCAGGGACTAGCGGGAGGCCGGGCTAAGGAGCAGTACTTC; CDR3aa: CASSQGLAGGRAKEQYF
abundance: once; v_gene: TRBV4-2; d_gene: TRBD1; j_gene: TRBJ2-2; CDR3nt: TGTGCCAGCAGCAGACGGACAGGGGTTAACACCGGGGAGCTGTTTTTT; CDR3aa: CASSRRTGVNTGELFF
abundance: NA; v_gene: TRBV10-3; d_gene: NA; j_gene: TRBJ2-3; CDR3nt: TGTGCCATCAGTGAGTCGGGGGTCACAGATACGCAGTATTTT; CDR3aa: CAISESGVTDTQYF
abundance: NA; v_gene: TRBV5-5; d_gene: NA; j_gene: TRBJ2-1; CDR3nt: TGTGCCAGCAGCTTGCAGGGAGCCGTTGGGGAGCAGTTCTTC; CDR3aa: CASSLQGAVGEQFF
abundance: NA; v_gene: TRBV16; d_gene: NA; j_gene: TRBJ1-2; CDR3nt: TGTGCCAGCAGCCAATTGGGGACCGATGGCTACACCTTC; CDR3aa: CASSQLGTDGYTF
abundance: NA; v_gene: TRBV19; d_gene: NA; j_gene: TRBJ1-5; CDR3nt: TGTGCCAGTAGTATGAGGGTAGATCAGCCCCAGCATTTT; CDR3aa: CASSMRVDQPQHF
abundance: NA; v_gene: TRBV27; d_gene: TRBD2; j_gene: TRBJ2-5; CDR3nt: TGTGCCAGCGGGACTAGCGGGATAGTCGAGACCCAGTACTTC; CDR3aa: CASGTSGIVETQYF